The 8 T cell receptor beta chains below all came from one sample that was sequenced in a study of T cell responses to AZD1222 COVID-19 vaccine. The repertoire was sequenced with immunoSEQ multiplex PCR; TCRdb's copy has only in-frame clones and lacks some. The sample lists 80,000 to 85,000 clones; more than 85% were seen once. This specimen was peripheral blood, taken 28 days after the second AZD1222 dose. Receptor source: an adult who received the AZD1222 COVID-19 vaccine.

This clone was observed once. V and J are TRBV3-1 (or the pseudogene TRBV3-2) and TRBJ1-1; weak D call: TRBD1 (6 bases). The CDR3 runs to 14 residues. In germline, CDR1 is LGHDT, CDR2 YNNKEL (reference sequence). The germline V and J ends were trimmed by 0 bases and 7 bases, with 12 bases remaining between them. The CDR3: CASSQETGRGEAFF. In DNA, the CDR3 is TGTGCCAGCAGCCAAGAAACGGGCAGGGGTGAAGCTTTCTTT.

The V gene is TRBV19, the J gene TRBJ1-5; D gene uncertain. The germline V gene has CDR1 LNHDA and CDR2 SQIVND (reference sequence). The CDR3 is 14 amino acids. Trimming stripped 5 bases from V and 0 bases from J, with 8 bases between. The DNA of the CDR3 is TGTGCCAGTAGTCCCTTAGGTAGCAATCAGCCCCAGCATTTT. Residues: CASSPLGSNQPQHF.

The genes are TRBV2 and TRBJ2-2, with TRBD1 matching over 7 bases. Germline CDR1 is SNHLY and CDR2 is FYNNEI. The CDR3 loop spans 15 amino acids. V shed 4 bases and J 0 bases; nucleotides not matched to a gene: 2. CDR3 sequence: CASSVQGANTGELFF. CDR3 sequence (DNA): TGTGCCAGCAGTGTTCAGGGGGCGAACACCGGGGAGCTGTTTTTT.

The CDR3 nucleotides read TGTGCCAGCAGCGTATTTGGGGGGCTCACAGATACGCAGTATTTT. This translates into CASSVFGGLTDTQYF. The chain is built from TRBV9 and TRBJ2-3; D may be TRBD1 or TRBD2 (6 bases each). This CDR3 region has 15 residues. Germline-derived CDR1 and CDR2 are SGDLS and YYNGEE. V was cut by 1 base and J by 2 bases, with 11 bases left in between.

This chain joins TRBV7-6 and TRBJ2-2; TRBD1 agrees at 10 bases. The CDR3 loop spans 17 amino acids. Germline trimming cut 5 bases from V and 2 bases from J; bases unmatched to any gene: 8. In germline, CDR1 is SGHVS, CDR2 FNYEAQ. CDR3 protein: CASSLRQGASNTGELFF. The DNA for the CDR3 is TGTGCCAGCAGCCTACGACAGGGGGCTTCAAACACCGGGGAGCTGTTTTTT.

This chain links TRBV11-3 with TRBJ2-1; 7 bases agree with TRBD1. V shed 3 bases, J shed 5 bases, and the junction held 1 base outside the gene matches. Germline values: CDR1 SGHNT, CDR2 YENEEA. The CDR3 is 13 amino acids. CDR3 protein: CASSFDRDNEQFF. In DNA, the CDR3 is TGTGCCAGCAGCTTTGACAGGGACAATGAGCAGTTCTTC.

The chain has TRBV5-6 and TRBJ1-2; 7 bases map to TRBD1. The V gene end was trimmed by 4 bases and the J gene end by 7 bases; junction bases not matched to a gene: 13. The CDR3 length is 15 residues. From germline, CDR1 is SGHDT and CDR2 YYEEEE. CDR3 in DNA: TGTGCCAGCAGCCCAAGGACAGGAGGGGTGACTGGCTACACCTTC. This sequence encodes CASSPRTGGVTGYTF.

The chain uses TRBV6-1 and TRBJ1-2, with D perhaps matching TRBD1 (5 bases). V lost 0 bases and J 6 bases, leaving 14 bases between the germline ends. Germline CDR1 is MNHNS and CDR2 is SASEGT. The CDR3 contains 15 residues. The CDR3 here is CASSEAVRGGHGYTF. CDR3 nucleotides: TGTGCCAGCAGTGAAGCCGTGAGGGGAGGACATGGCTACACCTTC.